This T cell receptor (beta chain) comes out of a study of regulatory T cells in long-lasting Graves disease. Germline values: CDR1 MNHEY, CDR2 SVGAGI. V was clipped by 6 bases and J by 5 bases; unmatched bases: 5. The CDR3 has 15 residues. The time point was: persistent/refractory GD, antithyroid drugs over 5 years with positive TRAb. Following extraction of RNA from PBMCs, that RNA was used to make the TCR library. At least ten counts were recorded for this clonotype. Relying on iRepertoire HTBI primers and Arm-PCR of CDR3 regions, the team built TCR beta libraries. TCRdb passed the multiplex PCR reads through MiXCR, listing each CDR3 protein once. Of 300,000 to 500,000 distinct CDR3 sequences listed, more than 20% were seen once; the top ten hold roughly 20%.

The source is a female donor with Graves disease. Sequenced material: peripheral blood mononuclear cells (PBMCs), taken when the disease was refractory, from a patient treated with antithyroid drugs. The chain has TRBV6-5 and TRBJ2-2; 11 bases map to TRBD2. CDR3 protein: CASSLLAGDTGELFF. The CDR3 bases are TGTGCCAGCAGCTTACTAGCGGGAGATACCGGGGAGCTGTTTTTT.